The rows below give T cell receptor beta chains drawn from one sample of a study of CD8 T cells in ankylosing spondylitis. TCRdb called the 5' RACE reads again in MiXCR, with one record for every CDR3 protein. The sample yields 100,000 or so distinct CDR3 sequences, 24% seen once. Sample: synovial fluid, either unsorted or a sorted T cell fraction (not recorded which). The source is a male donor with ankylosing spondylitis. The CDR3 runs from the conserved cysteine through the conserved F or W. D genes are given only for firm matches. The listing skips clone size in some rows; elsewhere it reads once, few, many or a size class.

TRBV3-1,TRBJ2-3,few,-,TGTGCCAGCAGCCAACCGAGACGAGGCACAGATACGCAGTATTTT,CASSQPRRGTDTQYF
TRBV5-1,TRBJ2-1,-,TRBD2,TGCGCCAGCAGCCCGGCCGGGACTAGCGGGAGGAATGAGCAGTTCTTC,CASSPAGTSGRNEQFF
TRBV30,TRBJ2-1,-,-,TGTGCCTGGAGTGTCTCGGATGAGCAGTTCTTC,CAWSVSDEQFF
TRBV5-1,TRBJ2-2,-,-,TGCGCCAGCAGCCCCAATAGGGCGGGACCGACCGGGGAGCTGTTTTTT,CASSPNRAGPTGELFF
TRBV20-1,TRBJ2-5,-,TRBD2,TGCAGTGCTCGTCAGGGACTAGCGGAAAGGTACCAAGAGACCCAGTACTTC,CSARQGLAERYQETQYF
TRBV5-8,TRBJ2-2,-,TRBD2,TGTGCCAGCAGCGGACTAGCGGGAAGTACCGGGGAGCTGTTTTTT,CASSGLAGSTGELFF
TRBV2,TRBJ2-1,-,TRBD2,TGTGCCAGCAGAGCGGGCGGGAGGTACTCGGATGAGCAGTTCTTC,CASRAGGRYSDEQFF
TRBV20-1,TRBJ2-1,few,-,TGCAGTGCTAGAGATCCGAGCAGGTCCTACAATGAGCAGTTCTTC,CSARDPSRSYNEQFF
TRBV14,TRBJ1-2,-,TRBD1,TGTGCCAGCAGCCAGGGACAGCTCTATGGCTACACCTTC,CASSQGQLYGYTF
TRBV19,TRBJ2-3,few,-,TGTGCCAGTAGTATAGCCGCCGGGCCCCGGAGCCCCTATACGCAGTATTTT,CASSIAAGPRSPYTQYF
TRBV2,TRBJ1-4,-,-,TGTGCCAGCAATGAAGCGACCTCTCGGGAAAAACTGTTTTTT,CASNEATSREKLFF
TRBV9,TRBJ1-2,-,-,TGTGCCAGCAGCAACTCCAGGGGAATCAACTATGGCTACACCTTC,CASSNSRGINYGYTF
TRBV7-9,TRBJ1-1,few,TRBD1,TGTGCCAGCAGCTCCGGTGGGGGGACAGGTCACACTGAAGCTTTCTTT,CASSSGGGTGHTEAFF
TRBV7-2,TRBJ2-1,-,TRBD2,TGTGCCAGCAGCTTATTATCTAGCGGGGGCTCCTACAATGAGCAGTTCTTC,CASSLLSSGGSYNEQFF
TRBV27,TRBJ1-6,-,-,TGTGCCAGCAGTTCCCCCAGGGCAGGTTATTCACCCCTCCACTTT,CASSSPRAGYSPLHF
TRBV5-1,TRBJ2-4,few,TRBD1,TGCGCCAGCAGCGGGGGACAGGGAGACATTCAGTACTTC,CASSGGQGDIQYF
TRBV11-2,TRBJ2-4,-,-,TGTGCCAGCAGCTTAGATCGGTTAAGCGTTGGGGGACACATTCAGTACTTC,CASSLDRLSVGGHIQYF
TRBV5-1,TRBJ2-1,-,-,TGCGCCAGCAGCCTAGGAGGGACTCAGAGTTTTATCAATGAGCAGTTCTTC,CASSLGGTQSFINEQFF
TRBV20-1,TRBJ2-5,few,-,TGCAGTGCCTCAAAAACGGAGACCCAGTACTTC,CSASKTETQYF
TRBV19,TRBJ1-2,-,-,TGTGCCAGTACTTCGACTCGGGGGGGCTACACCTTC,CASTSTRGGYTF
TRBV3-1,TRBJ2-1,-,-,TGTGCCAGCAGCCAATCTACAGGGTTGGCGTTCTTC,CASSQSTGLAFF
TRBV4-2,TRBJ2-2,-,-,TGTGCCAGCAGCCCGGGACTCGCGAACACCGGGGAGCTGTTTTTT,CASSPGLANTGELFF
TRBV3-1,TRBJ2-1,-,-,TGTGCCAGCAGCCAGCTTACGGGTGACTCCTACAATGAGCAGTTCTTC,CASSQLTGDSYNEQFF
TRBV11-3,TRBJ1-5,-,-,TGTGCCAGCTGCTTAGATGTCAAGGATCAGCCCCAGCATTTT,CASCLDVKDQPQHF
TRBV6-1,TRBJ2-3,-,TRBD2,TGTGCCAGCAGAATGATAGCGGGAGCGGAAGATACGCAGTATTTT,CASRMIAGAEDTQYF
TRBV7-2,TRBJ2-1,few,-,TGTGCCAGCAGCATGACACGATTGGGGCATGAGCAGTTCTTC,CASSMTRLGHEQFF
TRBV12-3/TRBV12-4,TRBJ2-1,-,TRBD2,TGTGCCAGCAGCTTGGGGGGGTGGTATGAGCAGTTCTTC,CASSLGGWYEQFF
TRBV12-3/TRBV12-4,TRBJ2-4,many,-,TGTGCCAGCAGTTTTGGCAGGAACATTCAGTACTTC,CASSFGRNIQYF
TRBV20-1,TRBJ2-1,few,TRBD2,TGCAGTGCTAGAGATCGGGGACTAGCGGGAGGGCCTTTCCACAATGAGCAGTTCTTC,CSARDRGLAGGPFHNEQFF
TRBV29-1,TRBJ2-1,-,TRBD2,TGCAGCGTGCGCCCCGGGGGAGGGGAGCAGTTCTTC,CSVRPGGGEQFF
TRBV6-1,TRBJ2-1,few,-,TGTGCCGGCCGACTAGGGGTCTACAATGAGCAGTTCTTC,CAGRLGVYNEQFF
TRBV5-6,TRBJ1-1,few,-,TGTGCCAGCAGCTTGGGGACGTACTTGAACACTGAAGCTTTCTTT,CASSLGTYLNTEAFF
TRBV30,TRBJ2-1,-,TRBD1,TGTGCCTGGAGGGAACAGGGGGCTCATTTCTTC,CAWREQGAHFF
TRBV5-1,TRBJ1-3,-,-,TGCGCCAGCAGCGAGATGTCTGGAAACACCATATATTTT,CASSEMSGNTIYF
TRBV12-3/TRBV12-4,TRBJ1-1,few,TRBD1,TGTGCCAGCACACTCGACCGGGGGACAGGTTCGAACACTGAAGCTTTCTTT,CASTLDRGTGSNTEAFF
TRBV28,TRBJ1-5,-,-,TGTGCCAGCAGGAGACCAGGGGGCAATCAGCCCCAGCATTTT,CASRRPGGNQPQHF
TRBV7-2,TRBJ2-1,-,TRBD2,TGTGCCAGCAGCACGGGACTAGCTCCCAATGAGCAGTTCTTC,CASSTGLAPNEQFF
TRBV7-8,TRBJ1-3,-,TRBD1,TGTGCCAGCAGCTTAGCAGGGGGCAGAAACACCATATATTTT,CASSLAGGRNTIYF
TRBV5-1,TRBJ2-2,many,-,TGCGCCAGCAGCTTGGCCAGTAACGCGAACACCGGGGAGCTGTTTTTT,CASSLASNANTGELFF
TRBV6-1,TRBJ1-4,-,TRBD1,TGTGCCAGCAGTGGGACAGGGAATGAAAAACTGTTTTTT,CASSGTGNEKLFF
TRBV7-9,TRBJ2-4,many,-,TGTGCCAGCAGCCCACGTCAGGGTGGGGAAAACATTCAGTACTTC,CASSPRQGGENIQYF